This is a list of T cell receptor beta chains from one sample in a study of spatial heterogeneity in lung cancer. TCRdb re-analysed the 5' RACE reads in MiXCR, keeping a single row per CDR3 protein. The data show around 100,000 distinct CDR3 sequences, nearly 4.5% seen once. The sequenced sample was lung tumor tissue, obtained at surgery. All receptors come from a male donor with early-stage non-small cell lung cancer. Each CDR3 is given without its conserved first and last residue.

V gene: TRBV6-6; CDR3 protein: ASSYLSDRAGGEKLF
V gene: TRBV27; CDR3 protein: ASSFRADRVFDIQY
V gene: TRBV20-1; CDR3 protein: SARPPQGSTEAF
V gene: TRBV28; CDR3 protein: ASSLQTHSPLH
V gene: TRBV20-1; CDR3 protein: SAPPRDSYEQY
V gene: TRBV5-6; CDR3 protein: ASSLGLAGDETQY
V gene: TRBV19; CDR3 protein: ASRQEANTGELF
V gene: TRBV3-1; CDR3 protein: ASSQSGQREEKLF
V gene: TRBV28; CDR3 protein: ASSSSQSSGNTIY
V gene: TRBV29-1; CDR3 protein: SVEGEETSSYNEQF
V gene: TRBV7-7; CDR3 protein: ASSLYAWEETQY
V gene: TRBV11-2; CDR3 protein: ASSTDSYQPQH
V gene: TRBV12-3/TRBV12-4; CDR3 protein: ASSFTGPTEAF
V gene: TRBV6-5; CDR3 protein: ASSYSIQFPYNSPLH
V gene: TRBV20-1; CDR3 protein: SARANTGELF
V gene: TRBV28; CDR3 protein: ASSLLAGDRGNTIY
V gene: TRBV10-3; CDR3 protein: ANRGGATNEKLF
V gene: TRBV20-1; CDR3 protein: SARPLEREQY
V gene: TRBV28; CDR3 protein: ASSFSPSYEQY
V gene: TRBV2; CDR3 protein: ASTLKGPQH
V gene: TRBV19; CDR3 protein: ATGDRDRSGANVLT
V gene: TRBV20-1; CDR3 protein: SANRAAGNNEKLF
V gene: TRBV12-3/TRBV12-4; CDR3 protein: ASSFGHFNTEAF
V gene: TRBV19; CDR3 protein: ASSISATGGELF
V gene: TRBV3-1; CDR3 protein: ASSNLRNTQY
V gene: TRBV6-2/TRBV6-3; CDR3 protein: ASAPGVTGELF
V gene: TRBV6-2/TRBV6-3; CDR3 protein: ASNPHRGTNTEAF